This entry is about one TCR beta chain. These data come from a study of cytomegalovirus exposure and HLA in healthy donors. The PCR employed 60 Vbeta primers together with 13 Jbeta primers. Generated by immunoSEQ multiplex PCR, the TCRdb table keeps only in-frame clones and is missing some. The sample contains approximately 120,000 clones, roughly 70% of which appear only once. The CDR3 contains 12 residues. Trimming left V 7 bases short and J 9 bases short, with 15 bases between. CDR1 and CDR2 from the germline V gene are SGHRS and YFSETQ. The sample comprised PBMCs. The TCR comes from a man aged 40-49 years in good health and CMV-seronegative. The chain is built from TRBV5-1 and TRBJ2-3; TRBD1 is a possible D gene (6 bases). CDR3 region: CASEQGEGTQYF. In nucleotides, the CDR3 is TGCGCCAGCGAACAGGGTGAGGGAACGCAGTATTTT.